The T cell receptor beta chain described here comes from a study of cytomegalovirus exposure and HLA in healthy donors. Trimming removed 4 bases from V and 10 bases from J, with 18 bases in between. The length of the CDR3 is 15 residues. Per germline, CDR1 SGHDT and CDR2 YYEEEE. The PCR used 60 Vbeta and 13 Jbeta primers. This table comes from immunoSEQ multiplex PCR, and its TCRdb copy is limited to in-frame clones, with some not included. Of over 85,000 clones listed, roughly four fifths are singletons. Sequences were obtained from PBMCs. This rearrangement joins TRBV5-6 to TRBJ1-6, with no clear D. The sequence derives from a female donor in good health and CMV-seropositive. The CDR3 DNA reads TGTGCCAGCAGCAGGCGGGGAGGGATTGCCTCACCCCTCCACTTT. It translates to CASSRRGGIASPLHF. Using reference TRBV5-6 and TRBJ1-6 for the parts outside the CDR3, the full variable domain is DAGVTQSPTHLIKTRGQQVTLRCSPKSGHDTVSWYQQALGQGPQFIFQYYEEEERQRGNFPDRFSGHQFPNYSSELNVNALLLGDSALYLCASSRRGGIASPLHFGNGTRLTVT.